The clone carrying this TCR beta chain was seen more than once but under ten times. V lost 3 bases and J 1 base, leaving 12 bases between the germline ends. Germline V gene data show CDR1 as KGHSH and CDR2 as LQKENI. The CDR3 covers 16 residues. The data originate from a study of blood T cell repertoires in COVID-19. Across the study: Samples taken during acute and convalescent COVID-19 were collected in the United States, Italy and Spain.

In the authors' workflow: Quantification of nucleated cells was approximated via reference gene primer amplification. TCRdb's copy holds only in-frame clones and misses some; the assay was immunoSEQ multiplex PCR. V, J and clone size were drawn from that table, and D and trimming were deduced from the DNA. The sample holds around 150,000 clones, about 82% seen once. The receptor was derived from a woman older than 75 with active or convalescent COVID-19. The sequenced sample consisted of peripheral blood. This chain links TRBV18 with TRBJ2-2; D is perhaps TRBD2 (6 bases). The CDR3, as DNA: TGTGCCAGCTCACCGAAACACGGGAGGAACACCGGGGAGCTGTTTTTT. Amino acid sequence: CASSPKHGRNTGELFF.